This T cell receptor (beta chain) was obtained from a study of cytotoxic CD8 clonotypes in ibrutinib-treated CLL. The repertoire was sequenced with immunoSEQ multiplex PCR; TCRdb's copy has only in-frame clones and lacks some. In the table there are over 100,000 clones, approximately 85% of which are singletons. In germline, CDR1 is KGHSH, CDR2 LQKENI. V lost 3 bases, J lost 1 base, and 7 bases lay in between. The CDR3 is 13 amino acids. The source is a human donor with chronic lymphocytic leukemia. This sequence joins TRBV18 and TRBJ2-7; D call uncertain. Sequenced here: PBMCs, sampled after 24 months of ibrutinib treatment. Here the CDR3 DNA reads TGTGCCAGCTCACCTCAAATATCCTACGAGCAGTACTTC. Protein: CASSPQISYEQYF.